These T cell receptor beta chains were read from a single sample in a study of blood T cell repertoires in COVID-19. The data were produced by immunoSEQ multiplex PCR, yet TCRdb's version contains in-frame clones alone and is incomplete. The sample has 97,000 or so clones, more than 90% seen once. Sample: peripheral blood. Every receptor here comes from a woman between 45 and 65 years old with COVID-19, enrolled during active disease. CDR3s include the opening cysteine and the closing phenylalanine or tryptophan. The D gene is left open where the match is weak. Size values are once, few and many counts, or a class for expanded clones, and some rows have none.

clone size	V gene	J gene	D gene	CDR3 DNA	CDR3 protein
NA	TRBV5-1	TRBJ1-6	NA	TGCGCCAGCTCCCCCGGACAGAAATATTCACCCCTCCACTTT	CASSPGQKYSPLHF
NA	TRBV24-1	TRBJ1-1	NA	TGTGCCACCAGTGATTTAGGCGGGATTGAAGCTTTCTTT	CATSDLGGIEAFF
few	TRBV6-6	TRBJ1-1	NA	TGTGCCAGCAGTTACTCGAAGGGTCGGGGGTACACTGAAGCTTTCTTT	CASSYSKGRGYTEAFF
NA	TRBV7-2	TRBJ1-2	TRBD1	TGTGCCAGCAGCTTACAGGGGGCCTATGGCTACACCTTC	CASSLQGAYGYTF
NA	TRBV14	TRBJ2-5	TRBD1	TGTGCCAGCAGCCAAGCCGGATTGGACAGGGTGGGGACCCAGTACTTC	CASSQAGLDRVGTQYF
many	TRBV5-6	TRBJ1-1	NA	TGTGCCAGCAGCACAGGACTACGTGAAGCTTTCTTT	CASSTGLREAFF
NA	TRBV30	TRBJ2-7	TRBD1	TGTGCCTGGAGTCGTGGGGACAGGGGCCACGAGCAGTACTTC	CAWSRGDRGHEQYF
once	TRBV7-9	TRBJ2-1	NA	TGTGCCAGCAGCTTAAATCCCGGGAATGAGCAGTTCTTC	CASSLNPGNEQFF
NA	TRBV5-1	TRBJ1-1	NA	TGCGCCAGCAGCTTGGCCGGCAGGGCAAACACTGAAGCTTTCTTT	CASSLAGRANTEAFF
NA	TRBV19	TRBJ1-1	NA	TGTGCCAGTAGCAGGGGTTCTAATACTGAAGCTTTCTTT	CASSRGSNTEAFF
once	TRBV5-1	TRBJ2-3	TRBD2	TGCGCCAGCAGCTTGATCGGGACTAGCTCAGATACGCAGTATTTT	CASSLIGTSSDTQYF
NA	TRBV3-1/TRBV3-2	TRBJ2-1	NA	TGTGCCAGCAGCCAAGATTTGTCTAGAAACAATGAGCAGTTCTTC	CASSQDLSRNNEQFF
NA	TRBV6-5	TRBJ1-5	NA	TGTGCCAGCAGTCGAAGGGGAAGCAATCAGCCCCAGCATTTT	CASSRRGSNQPQHF
NA	TRBV20-1	TRBJ2-1	TRBD2	TGCAGTGCTAGTGTCACTAGCGGGGGGGCCTACAATGAGCAGTTCTTC	CSASVTSGGAYNEQFF
NA	TRBV9	TRBJ2-2	NA	TGTGCCAGCAGCGTAGTGGCGGAATTTGCCGGGGAGCTGTTTTTT	CASSVVAEFAGELFF
NA	TRBV10-2	TRBJ1-5	NA	TGCGCCAGCAGTGAGTGGCCCGCGGGGTTGGAGAGCAATCAGCCCCAGCATTTT	CASSEWPAGLESNQPQHF
NA	TRBV2	TRBJ2-4	TRBD1	TGTGCCAGCAGTGTAGGGGGACAGGGAGGGAACATTCAGTACTTC	CASSVGGQGGNIQYF
NA	TRBV24-1	TRBJ2-1	TRBD2	TGTGCCACCAGCGGATCTAGCGGACCCTACAATGAGCAGTTCTTC	CATSGSSGPYNEQFF
NA	TRBV10-1	TRBJ1-1	NA	TGCGCCAGCAGTGAGGCCCGGGCCGGGGTGTCTGAAGCTTTCTTT	CASSEARAGVSEAFF
NA	TRBV28	TRBJ1-2	NA	TGTGCCAGCAGTTTATCGGTCGGGGGGACCTACACCTTC	CASSLSVGGTYTF
NA	TRBV2	TRBJ2-1	NA	TGTGCCAGCAGCAGCGCTTACAATGAGCAGTTCTTC	CASSSAYNEQFF
NA	TRBV11-3	TRBJ2-7	TRBD2	TGTGCCAGCAGCTTAGATCACCGGGGGGAAGGGGACGAGCAGTACTTC	CASSLDHRGEGDEQYF
NA	TRBV19	TRBJ1-5	NA	TGTGCCAGTAGTATCTCGACTACTACGAATCAGCCCCAGCATTTT	CASSISTTTNQPQHF
NA	TRBV19	TRBJ1-1	NA	TGTGCCAGTACCGCGGGACGGATGAACACTGAAGCTTTCTTT	CASTAGRMNTEAFF
NA	TRBV5-5	TRBJ1-1	TRBD1	TGTGCCAGCAGCTCCGCAATTGGGACAGCCCGAACGGAAACTGAAGCTTTCTTT	CASSSAIGTARTETEAFF
NA	TRBV15	TRBJ2-6	TRBD1	TGTGCCACCAGCACTGGGGACAGGAGCTCTGGGGCCAACGTCCTGACTTTC	CATSTGDRSSGANVLTF
NA	TRBV2	TRBJ1-2	NA	TGTGCCAGCAAATCGAGAATATCCTATGGCTACACCTTC	CASKSRISYGYTF
NA	TRBV10-3	TRBJ2-7	TRBD1	TGTGCCATCAGGGGGACAGGGGGCGAGCAGTACTTC	CAIRGTGGEQYF
NA	TRBV4-3	TRBJ2-7	TRBD1	TGCGCCAGCAGCCAAGTTCACCGGGACAGCGCCTACGAGCAGTACTTC	CASSQVHRDSAYEQYF
few	TRBV2	TRBJ2-3	TRBD2	TGTGCCAGCGGGGTAGCGGGGATTTTCACAGATACGCAGTATTTT	CASGVAGIFTDTQYF
once	TRBV7-3	TRBJ2-1	NA	TGTGCCAGCAGCTTAGACAGCTCATACAATGAGCAGTTCTTC	CASSLDSSYNEQFF
NA	TRBV27	TRBJ1-1	NA	TGTGCCAGCAGTTTTTTGGACACCCTGGGCACTGAAGCTTTCTTT	CASSFLDTLGTEAFF
NA	TRBV7-2	TRBJ1-5	NA	TGTGCCAGCAGCAGGGGCCTGAGCAATCAGCCCCAGCATTTT	CASSRGLSNQPQHF
NA	TRBV14	TRBJ1-6	NA	TGTGCCAGCGGGGAAATCAGGGCTCGCAATTCACCCCTCCACTTT	CASGEIRARNSPLHF
once	TRBV13	TRBJ2-4	NA	TGTGCCAGCAGCTTAAGGGGAGCCAAAAACATTCAGTACTTC	CASSLRGAKNIQYF
NA	TRBV30	TRBJ1-6	NA	TGTGCCTGGACTCCCACGGGACACCATAATTCACCCCTCCACTTT	CAWTPTGHHNSPLHF
NA	TRBV5-1	TRBJ1-1	NA	TGCGCCAGCAGTTTGACAGTGGAAGCTGAAGCTTTCTTT	CASSLTVEAEAFF
NA	TRBV5-1	TRBJ1-4	TRBD1	TGCGCCAGCAGCATGGACAGGGACGCAACTAATGAAAAACTGTTTTTT	CASSMDRDATNEKLFF
NA	TRBV11-2	TRBJ2-1	TRBD2	TGTGCCAGCAGCCTATCCAGGACTAGCGGGGGCTACAATGAGCAGTTCTTC	CASSLSRTSGGYNEQFF
once	TRBV12-3/TRBV12-4	TRBJ2-1	TRBD2	TGTGCCAGCAGGGGCGGGGGGGCCGTCGAGCAGTTCTTC	CASRGGGAVEQFF
few	TRBV2	TRBJ1-6	TRBD1	TGTGCCAGCAGTGAGGACAGGGTCTCACCCCTCCACTTT	CASSEDRVSPLHF
NA	TRBV28	TRBJ2-6	NA	TGTGCCAGCAGTCCCCCTGATATCTGGGGGCACTCTGGGGCCAACGTCCTGACTTTC	CASSPPDIWGHSGANVLTF
NA	TRBV9	TRBJ2-7	TRBD2	TGTGCCAGCGCCAGCGGGGGCCCCTCCGAGCAGTACTTC	CASASGGPSEQYF
NA	TRBV9	TRBJ1-1	NA	TGTGCCAGCAGGAACTCGAACACTGAAGCTTTCTTT	CASRNSNTEAFF
NA	TRBV20-1	TRBJ2-3	TRBD1	TGCAGTGCTAGTGGGACAGGGACCACAGATACGCAGTATTTT	CSASGTGTTDTQYF
once	TRBV4-3	TRBJ2-3	TRBD2	TGCGCCAGCAGCCAAGAAGGAATAGCGGGGGCAGATACGCAGTATTTT	CASSQEGIAGADTQYF
NA	TRBV19	TRBJ1-3	TRBD1	TGTGCCAGTAGTATGACCTGGACAGGGTCCGGAAACACCATATATTTT	CASSMTWTGSGNTIYF
NA	TRBV25-1	TRBJ1-2	NA	TGTGCCAGCAGTGCCCCAAGGGGCCTTTCCATCTATGGCTACACCTTC	CASSAPRGLSIYGYTF
NA	TRBV10-2	TRBJ1-5	TRBD1	TGCGCCCGCAGTGAGGTGGGGGGGGCCACAGGGGGCCGAAATAGCAATCAGCCCCAGCATTTT	CARSEVGGATGGRNSNQPQHF
NA	TRBV28	TRBJ1-2	TRBD1	TGTGCCAGCAGTTCAATGACAGGGGCCTATGGCTACACCTTC	CASSSMTGAYGYTF
NA	TRBV24-1	TRBJ2-7	NA	TGTGCCACCAGTGAATCAGGGAGGGAGCAGTACTTC	CATSESGREQYF
NA	TRBV5-5	TRBJ2-1	TRBD2	TGTGCCAGCAGCCCGGGCGGGAGCTCCTACAATGAGCAGTTCTTC	CASSPGGSSYNEQFF
NA	TRBV2	TRBJ1-2	NA	TGTGCCAGCAGCCTCCCGACAGGAAAAGGATATGGCTACACCTTC	CASSLPTGKGYGYTF
NA	TRBV19	TRBJ1-5	TRBD1	TGTGCCAGTAGTATAGTGAGGGGGCGCACGGGCAATCAGCCCCAGCATTTT	CASSIVRGRTGNQPQHF
NA	TRBV6-5	TRBJ2-3	TRBD2	TGTGCCAGCGGGTTAGCGGGGGGGTTGACGCAGTATTTT	CASGLAGGLTQYF
NA	TRBV5-8	TRBJ1-1	NA	TGTGCCAGCAGACTGGGGGGTAACTTGGAGGGCACTGAAGCTTTCTTT	CASRLGGNLEGTEAFF
NA	TRBV20-1	TRBJ1-1	TRBD1	TGCAGTGCGGGGACAGGGTGGGTCTTT	CSAGTGWVF